The sequence of this TCR beta chain was determined in a study of T cells in Graves' hyperthyroidism and ophthalmopathy. Study-level points and caveats: Prediction of ophthalmopathy progression came a median roughly 6.4 months pre-onset. Appearing also in blood were most of the thyroid clonotypes expanded above 0.001.

These patients, aged 18 to 65, had recently diagnosed hyperthyroidism lasting under 2 months. The CDR3 is 13 amino acids. V lost 2 bases and J lost 8; bases outside the gene matches: 6. The germline gives CDR1 GTSNPN, CDR2 SVGIG (reference sequence). Amplified TCR beta CDR3 regions derived from RNA transcripts. An initial round of RT-PCR targeting the TCR CDR3 relied on the HTBI primer set. TCRdb re-called the multiplex PCR reads with MiXCR, one entry per CDR3 protein. Of some 560,000 distinct CDR3 sequences in the sample, less than 20% were seen once. This clonotype was found many times. Its antigen is undetermined.

This sequence originates from a woman in her 30s with Graves' hyperthyroidism. The chain employs TRBV30 and TRBJ1-2; 9 bases align to TRBD1. Sequenced material: blood. CDR3 residues: CAWSSGTGLGYTF. CDR3 nucleotides: TGTGCCTGGAGTAGCGGGACAGGGCTCGGCTACACCTTC.